This entry lists 18 T cell receptor beta chains sequenced from one sample in a study of response to subunit inactivated influenza vaccine. TCRdb itself ran the RT-PCR reads through MiXCR, one entry per CDR3 protein. There are 600,000 to 700,000 distinct CDR3 sequences in the sample; about 14% occur only once, and 6.5% to 8% lies in the top ten. The specimen comprised PBMCs from blood, sampled 14 days before vaccination. The receptors originated from a man aged 50-59 years who received an inactivated influenza vaccine.

V gene TRBV7-2 combines with J gene TRBJ2-5; 7 nucleotides align to TRBD2. V was clipped by 1 base and J by 2 bases; unmatched bases: 7. Germline CDR1 and CDR2: SGHTA and FQGNSA. This CDR3 is 16 amino acids long. The CDR3 loop is CASSLVLGGRQETQYF. CDR3 coding DNA: TGTGCCAGCAGCTTAGTTTTGGGGGGGAGGCAAGAGACCCAGTACTTC.

The chain is built from TRBV19 and TRBJ1-2; 8 bases map to TRBD1. V was clipped by 5 bases and J by 6 bases; unmatched bases: 5. CDR3 length equals 13 residues. Looked up from germline, CDR1 is LNHDA and CDR2 is SQIVND (reference sequence). The CDR3, as DNA: TGTGCCAGTAGTGCTGGGACAGGCCATGGCTACACCTTC. It is translated as CASSAGTGHGYTF.

This clonotype turned up a few times. J is TRBJ1-1 and V is TRBV11-2, with D possibly being TRBD1 (5 bases). The CDR3 is 16 amino acids. Germline V CDR1 and CDR2: SGHAT, FQNNGV. The V and J ends lost 0 bases and 4 bases respectively, with 15 bases between them. The DNA of the CDR3 is TGTGCCAGCAGCTTAGAACCGGGACTTGGGAGCACTGAAGCTTTCTTT. Protein product: CASSLEPGLGSTEAFF.

There are many counts of this clonotype. V and J are TRBV28 and TRBJ1-6; weak D call: TRBD1 (5 bases). Trimming took 6 bases from V and 1 from J, leaving 7 bases between them. The CDR3 spans 14 residues. Looked up from germline, CDR1 is MDHEN and CDR2 is SYDVKM. CDR3 DNA sequence: TGTGCCAGCAGCAGGGAGTCCTATAATTCACCCCTCCACTTT. It encodes CASSRESYNSPLHF.

This clonotype was picked up a small number of times. The chain carries TRBV6-2 or TRBV6-3 and TRBJ2-2, with TRBD2 matching 11 bases. The length of the CDR3 is 15 residues. Germline CDR1 MNHEY, CDR2 SVGEGT. V gave up 5 bases and J gave up 6 bases; unmatched junction bases: 5. The CDR3, as DNA: TGTGCCAGCAGTGCGACTAGCGGGACCTCCGGGGAGCTGTTTTTT. It codes for CASSATSGTSGELFF.

This clonotype was detected a few times. This sequence joins TRBV6-2 or TRBV6-3 and TRBJ2-1, with TRBD2 identical over 7 bases. Germline values: CDR1 MNHEY, CDR2 SVGEGT. The junction had 5 bases not matched to a gene; V was cut back by 0 bases and J by 0 bases. The CDR3 spans 17 residues. CDR3 in DNA: TGTGCCAGCAGTTACTCCTCGGCTAGCGGCTCCTACAATGAGCAGTTCTTC. This translates into CASSYSSASGSYNEQFF.

This clonotype was observed a few times. The chain joins TRBV5-6 to TRBJ2-7; D is possibly TRBD2 (6 bases). CDR3 size: 16 residues. Deletions cut 0 bases from V and 0 bases from J, with 13 bases between. Germline CDR1 is SGHDT and CDR2 is YYEEEE. CDR3 sequence: CASSLGLAYSSYEQYF. The CDR3 bases are TGTGCCAGCAGCTTGGGCCTAGCGTATAGCTCCTACGAGCAGTACTTC.

This clonotype was recorded a few times. V and J are TRBV7-2 and TRBJ2-1; TRBD2 agrees at 11 bases. V dropped 5 bases and J dropped 8; count of bases not matched to a gene: 14. Germline V gene lookup returns CDR1 SGHTA and CDR2 FQGNSA. The CDR3 runs 17 residues. The CDR3 coding sequence is TGTGCCAGCAGCGTACGCCCGGGACTAGCGGTAGTCGATGAGCAGTTCTTC. Translated: CASSVRPGLAVVDEQFF.

The genes are TRBV14 and TRBJ2-1; D is possibly TRBD1 (6 bases). The V end was cut by 4 bases, the J end by 7 bases, with 20 bases between. Germline CDR1 reads SGHDN; CDR2 reads FVKESK. This CDR3 has 16 amino acids. CDR3: CASSPHRGGRRNEQFF. The CDR3 nucleotides read TGTGCCAGCAGCCCCCACCGTGGGGGCCGGAGGAATGAGCAGTTCTTC.

J is TRBJ2-5 and V is TRBV7-8; tentatively, D is TRBD1 or TRBD2 (5 bases each). CDR3 length equals 11 residues. From germline, CDR1 is SGHVS and CDR2 FQNEAQ. V lost 8 bases, J lost 2 bases, and 6 bases lay in between. CDR3 DNA sequence: TGTGCCAGCGAGGGGCAAGAGACCCAGTACTTC. As protein: CASEGQETQYF.

This clonotype was seen ten or more times. This rearrangement joins TRBV12-3 or TRBV12-4 to TRBJ1-1; D might be TRBD1 (6 bases). The V end was cut by 7 bases, the J end by 2 bases, with 14 bases between. The CDR3 extends over 14 amino acids. The DNA of the CDR3 is TGTGCCAGCATCAAACAGGGTTATAACACTGAAGCTTTCTTT. Translated, it gives CASIKQGYNTEAFF.

The rearrangement joins TRBV15 to TRBJ2-1, with D perhaps matching TRBD1 (6 bases). There are 20 residues in the CDR3. The V and J ends lost 3 bases and 0 bases respectively, with 24 bases between them. Germline lookup yields CDR1 LNHNV and CDR2 YYDKDF (reference sequence). The CDR3 DNA reads TGTGCCACCAGCAGCCCTCCTAGGGGGTACTACTCATCCTCCTACAATGAGCAGTTCTTC. Encoded protein: CATSSPPRGYYSSSYNEQFF.

This clonotype was seen only a few times. The chain carries TRBV6-1 and TRBJ1-1; the D gene is possibly TRBD1 (6 bases). Between the trimmed V and J ends, which lost 5 bases and 3 bases, there was a span of 16 bases. The length of the CDR3 is 15 residues. From germline, CDR1 is MNHNS and CDR2 SASEGT. The CDR3 spells CASSRGWPGDTEAFF. The CDR3 DNA is TGTGCCAGCAGTAGGGGTTGGCCAGGGGACACTGAAGCTTTCTTT.

This clonotype was observed a few times. V usage is TRBV6-1 and J usage is TRBJ2-5; TRBD2 agrees at 9 bases. Germline CDR1 reads MNHNS; CDR2 reads SASEGT. The CDR3 is made up of 16 amino acids. J lost 4 bases, V lost 7 bases, and 13 bases had no gene match. CDR3 protein: CASTPPPTSGLETQYF. In nucleotides, the CDR3 is TGTGCCAGCACCCCGCCGCCGACTAGCGGACTAGAGACCCAGTACTTC.

The chain is built from TRBV28 and TRBJ2-5; D is unresolved. The CDR3 length is 12 residues. In germline, CDR1 is MDHEN, CDR2 SYDVKM. Trimming stripped 7 bases from V and 5 bases from J, with 11 bases between. The CDR3 coding sequence is TGTGCCAGCAATGACGTCGTGGAGACCCAGTACTTC. It translates to CASNDVVETQYF.

The chain has TRBV28 and TRBJ1-5, with D possibly matching TRBD1 (6 bases). The CDR3 spans 15 residues. Germline V CDR1 and CDR2: MDHEN, SYDVKM. Deletions cut 5 bases from V and 3 bases from J, with 14 bases between. CDR3 region: CASSPPGHLNQPQHF. For the CDR3, the DNA is TGTGCCAGCAGTCCGCCGGGACACCTCAATCAGCCCCAGCATTTT.

The V gene is TRBV5-1, the J gene TRBJ2-7, with 7 nucleotides matching TRBD1. This CDR3 is built from 15 residues. Germline trimming cut 0 bases from V and 5 bases from J; bases unmatched to any gene: 8. Germline V gene lookup returns CDR1 SGHRS and CDR2 YFSETQ. The DNA of the CDR3 is TGCGCCAGCAGCTTGGTAGGGACAGAGCCGGACGAGCAGTACTTC. Its translation is CASSLVGTEPDEQYF.

The J gene is TRBJ2-1, the V gene TRBV2; D is unresolved. The V gene's germline CDR1 is SNHLY and CDR2 FYNNEI. With 6 bases removed from V and 9 bases from J, the gap between germline ends came to 9 bases. CDR3 length: 11 amino acids. CDR3 in amino acids: CASSNKFEQFF. The CDR3 nucleotides read TGTGCCAGCAGCAACAAGTTTGAGCAGTTCTTC.